This TCR beta chain was sequenced for a study of T cell responses to AZD1222 COVID-19 vaccine. Here immunoSEQ multiplex PCR was the method, and the copy in TCRdb shows in-frame clones only, minus some. Among approximately 92,000 clones listed, around 93% were seen once. Concerning this clone itself: The antigen is undetermined.

CDR3 length equals 14 residues. Trimming shortened V by 0 bases and J by 6 bases, and 9 bases separated the two germline ends. Germline V gives CDR1 SGHRS, CDR2 YFSETQ. Overall study results and limits: Baseline seropositives among AZD1222 recipients totaled only five to seven. Spike-specific TCR depth and breadth grew after two AZD1222 doses.

The specimen was peripheral blood, collected on day 0 of AZD1222 vaccination. This chain joins TRBV5-1 and TRBJ2-2, with D uncertain. The TCR sequence derives from an adult in good health. CDR3 coding DNA: TGCGCCAGCAGCTTGGCCCCCTCAGCCGGGGAGCTGTTTTTT. It translates to CASSLAPSAGELFF.